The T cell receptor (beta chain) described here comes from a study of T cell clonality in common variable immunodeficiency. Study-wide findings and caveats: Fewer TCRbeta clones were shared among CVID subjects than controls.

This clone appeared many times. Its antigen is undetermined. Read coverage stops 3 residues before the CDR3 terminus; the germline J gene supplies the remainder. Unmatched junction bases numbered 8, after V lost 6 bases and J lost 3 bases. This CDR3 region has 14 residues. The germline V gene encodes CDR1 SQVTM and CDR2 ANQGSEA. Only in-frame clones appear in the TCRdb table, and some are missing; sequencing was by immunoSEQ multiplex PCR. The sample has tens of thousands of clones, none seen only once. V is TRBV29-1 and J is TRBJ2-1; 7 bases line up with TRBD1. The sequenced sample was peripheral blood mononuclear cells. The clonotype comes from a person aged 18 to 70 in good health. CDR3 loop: CSVHPRDSYNEQFF. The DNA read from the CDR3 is TGCAGCGTCCATCCTCGGGACAGCTACAATGAG.